Given below is one TCR beta chain in context. Its antigen is unknown. Preparation of the TCRbeta library used unique molecular identifiers. One entry per CDR3 protein results from TCRdb running MiXCR on the PCR reads. The data contain 45,000 or so distinct CDR3 sequences, approximately 52% of them singletons. The sample originates from a study of T-cell reconstitution after alpha-beta-depleted transplantation in children. Study-level results: Expanded graft clones, several hundred of them, were reportedly the source of alpha-beta T cells about two months after transplant. T cells produced anew were the main source of T-cell counts and diversity one year after transplant.

Germline CDR1 reads SGDLS; CDR2 reads YYNGEE. The CDR3 totals 15 residues. The V and J ends lost 3 bases and 0 bases respectively, with 11 bases between them. This chain links TRBV9 with TRBJ2-3, with a tentative D call TRBD2 (6 bases). The sequence was collected from a boy in the first two years of life with SCID, due to receive a stem cell transplant. Sequencing used peripheral blood, obtained before TCRalphabeta/CD19-depleted stem cell transplant. The CDR3 here is CASSDGGSSTDTQYF. Here the CDR3 DNA reads TGTGCCAGCAGCGATGGGGGGTCTAGCACAGATACGCAGTATTTT.